Listed below are T cell receptor beta chains from one sample, sequenced in a study of blood T cell repertoires in COVID-19. The table came from immunoSEQ multiplex PCR; TCRdb's copy has only in-frame clones and leaves some out. The sample lists roughly 120,000 clones, 85% seen once, with roughly a tenth in the top ten. Sequencing was done on a sample of peripheral blood. The receptors shown here come from an elderly man with acute or convalescent COVID-19. CDR3s include the opening cysteine and the closing phenylalanine or tryptophan. The D gene is left open where the match is weak. Clone size is not always given. Where it is, it says once, few, many or a class for expanded clones.

clone_size: once; j_call: TRBJ2-7; v_call: TRBV9; d_call: TRBD2; cdr3_aa: CASSPRLAPYEQYF; cdr3_nt: TGTGCCAGCAGCCCCAGACTAGCACCCTACGAGCAGTACTTC
clone_size: once; j_call: TRBJ2-5; v_call: TRBV6-2/TRBV6-3; d_call: .; cdr3_aa: CASTPFRGAQETQYF; cdr3_nt: TGTGCCAGCACCCCATTTCGGGGGGCTCAAGAGACCCAGTACTTC
clone_size: .; j_call: TRBJ2-7; v_call: TRBV5-5; d_call: TRBD1; cdr3_aa: CASSLIPGTVMYEQYF; cdr3_nt: TGTGCCAGCAGCTTGATCCCCGGGACAGTCATGTACGAGCAGTACTTC
clone_size: .; j_call: TRBJ1-2; v_call: TRBV15; d_call: TRBD1; cdr3_aa: CATSGSRGPRWDHGYTF; cdr3_nt: TGTGCCACCAGCGGAAGCAGGGGGCCAAGGTGGGACCACGGCTACACCTTC
clone_size: .; j_call: TRBJ2-3; v_call: TRBV5-1; d_call: TRBD1; cdr3_aa: CASSLGGTGPSNTQYF; cdr3_nt: TGCGCCAGCAGCTTGGGTGGGACAGGGCCCTCAAATACGCAGTATTTT
clone_size: .; j_call: TRBJ2-1; v_call: TRBV4-1; d_call: TRBD1; cdr3_aa: CASSLQGAYEQFF; cdr3_nt: TGCGCCAGCAGCCTACAGGGGGCGTATGAGCAGTTCTTC
clone_size: .; j_call: TRBJ2-7; v_call: TRBV24-1; d_call: .; cdr3_aa: CATSAGVSYEQYF; cdr3_nt: TGTGCCACCAGTGCGGGAGTGAGCTACGAGCAGTACTTC
clone_size: .; j_call: TRBJ1-1; v_call: TRBV6-5; d_call: TRBD1; cdr3_aa: CASSRTGGEAFF; cdr3_nt: TGTGCCAGCAGTCGGACAGGGGGTGAAGCTTTCTTT
clone_size: .; j_call: TRBJ1-1; v_call: TRBV6-5; d_call: TRBD1; cdr3_aa: CASSWYRTGGTEAFF; cdr3_nt: TGTGCCAGCAGTTGGTACCGGACAGGGGGCACTGAAGCTTTCTTT
clone_size: .; j_call: TRBJ1-5; v_call: TRBV2; d_call: TRBD1; cdr3_aa: CASRQGFSNQPQHF; cdr3_nt: TGTGCCAGCAGACAGGGGTTTAGCAATCAGCCCCAGCATTTT
clone_size: .; j_call: TRBJ1-1; v_call: TRBV5-6; d_call: .; cdr3_aa: CASSSRGGGEAFF; cdr3_nt: TGTGCCAGCAGCTCAAGGGGCGGGGGTGAAGCTTTCTTT